The 22 T cell receptor beta chains below all came from one sample that was sequenced in a study of patients and donors after allogeneic stem cell transplantation. TCRdb processed the RT-PCR reads anew with MiXCR; each CDR3 protein has one entry. The table lists around 82,000 distinct CDR3 sequences, approximately 5.2% of them singletons. Specimen: blood, either unsorted or a sorted T cell fraction (not recorded which). These receptors originate from a human donor who was either an allogeneic HSCT recipient or a stem cell or donor lymphocyte infusion donor (not recorded which). It is not recorded whose cells these are; they may come from a transplant donor.

This clonotype was seen repeatedly, ten times or more. The chain is built from TRBV12-3 or TRBV12-4 and TRBJ2-3; 10 nucleotides agree with TRBD2. Trimming removed 5 bases from V and 6 bases from J; junction bases left unmatched: 5. The CDR3 consists of 14 residues. The CDR3 DNA sequence: TGTGCCAGCAGTCGGACTAGCGGCGGGGATACGCAGTATTTT. Its protein is CASSRTSGGDTQYF.

This clonotype was seen ten or more times. The CDR3 loop reads CASSLEGAEVNQPQHF. The CDR3 nucleotides read TGTGCCAGCAGCTTAGAAGGAGCAGAAGTCAATCAGCCCCAGCATTTT. The J gene is TRBJ1-5, the V gene TRBV7-2; D unclear. CDR1 and CDR2 (germline): SGHTA, FQGNSA. V lost 1 base, J lost 3 bases, and 13 bases lay in between. This CDR3 comprises 16 residues.

This clonotype was seen repeatedly, ten times or more. The chain carries TRBV7-2 and TRBJ1-2; no reliable D call. The V and J ends lost 2 bases and 4 bases respectively, with 8 bases between them. CDR1 is SGHTA and CDR2 is FQGNSA in the germline V gene. CDR3 length equals 13 residues. The CDR3 sequence: CASSLSRIYGYTF. CDR3 in DNA: TGTGCCAGCAGCTTATCACGTATCTATGGCTACACCTTC.

In this sample, this clonotype turned up many times. This chain uses TRBV5-1 with TRBJ1-1, with TRBD1 matching over 8 bases. The germline CDR1 and CDR2 sequences are SGHRS and YFSETQ. The CDR3 has 16 amino acids. V lost 2 bases to trimming and J lost 0 bases; unmatched junction nucleotides: 6. CDR3 nucleotides: TGCGCCAGCAGCTTTACAGGGGGAAGGATGAACACTGAAGCTTTCTTT. Translated: CASSFTGGRMNTEAFF.

The sample holds many counts of this clonotype. V gene TRBV2 combines with J gene TRBJ1-1, with a possible D match to TRBD1 (5 bases). Trimming shortened V by 3 bases and J by 2 bases, and 10 bases separated the two germline ends. The CDR3 sequence is 14 residues long. In germline, CDR1 is SNHLY, CDR2 FYNNEI. CDR3 in DNA: TGTGCCAGCAGTGAGGGGGAGGGAAACACTGAAGCTTTCTTT. Encoded protein: CASSEGEGNTEAFF.

This clonotype appeared many times. J is TRBJ2-3 and V is TRBV10-2; 12 nucleotides match TRBD2. The CDR3 loop spans 14 amino acids. Germline lookup yields CDR1 WSHSY and CDR2 SAAADI. After removal of 7 bases from V and 5 bases from J, the junction contained 4 bases not matched to a gene. CDR3 sequence (DNA): TGCGCCAGCAAGCCGGGACTAGCGGGAGATACGCAGTATTTT. Translating gives CASKPGLAGDTQYF.

This clonotype was observed at least ten times. The gene calls are TRBV5-4 and TRBJ1-1; no clear D. The CDR3 totals 13 residues. CDR1 SGHNT and CDR2 YYREEE come from the germline V gene (reference sequence). The V end was cut by 4 bases, the J end by 6 bases, with 13 bases between. The CDR3 sequence: CASSLMGNAEAFF. The CDR3 DNA reads TGTGCCAGCAGCCTGATGGGTAACGCTGAAGCTTTCTTT.

A remark on this clonotype: One base away lies a much larger clone, so this may be a sequencing read error. The rearrangement joins TRBV4-2 to TRBJ2-5; D could derive from TRBD1 or TRBD2 (5 bases each). This CDR3 contains 14 residues. Germline assignment: CDR1 LGHNA and CDR2 YNFKEQ. V lost 8 bases to trimming and J lost 8 bases, with 21 bases between them. CDR3 sequence: CASAGPRGGDTQYF. The CDR3 DNA sequence: TGTGCCAGCGCCGGACCTCGGGGTGGGGACACCCAGTACTTC.

This clonotype was recorded many times. The V and J genes are TRBV5-1 and TRBJ1-1, with unresolved D. There are 15 residues in the CDR3. CDR1 and CDR2 (germline): SGHRS, YFSETQ. V was cut by 4 bases and J by 0 bases, with 13 bases left in between. This CDR3 reads CASSPSTPLNTEAFF. The CDR3 bases are TGCGCCAGCAGCCCGTCGACACCTTTGAACACTGAAGCTTTCTTT. Looking up the rest from reference TRBV5-1 and TRBJ1-1 gives the full variable domain: KAGVTQTPRYLIKTRGQQVTLSCSPISGHRSVSWYQQTPGQGLQFLFEYFSETQRNKGNFPGRFSGRQFSNSRSEMNVSTLELGDSALYLCASSPSTPLNTEAFFGQGTRLTVV.

This clonotype was counted a few times. V and J are TRBV6-2 or TRBV6-3 and TRBJ2-5, with D uncertain. The CDR3 runs to 11 residues. The ends were cut back, 2 bases at V and 5 bases at J, with 3 bases in the middle. CDR1 is MNHEY and CDR2 is SVGEGT in the germline V gene. CDR3 sequence reads: CASSYGETQYF. Here the CDR3 DNA reads TGTGCCAGCAGTTACGGGGAGACCCAGTACTTC.

This clonotype was picked up many times. The genes are TRBV7-2 and TRBJ2-1, with 8 bases matching TRBD2. The germline gives CDR1 SGHTA, CDR2 FQGNSA. V lost 4 bases to trimming and J lost 2 bases; unmatched junction nucleotides: 7. The CDR3 length is 16 residues. The CDR3 loop reads CASSSPQTSAYNEQFF. The CDR3 DNA sequence: TGTGCCAGCAGCTCCCCCCAGACTAGCGCCTACAATGAGCAGTTCTTC.

This clonotype was found many times. This rearrangement joins TRBV5-1 to TRBJ2-1; D may be TRBD2 (6 bases). The V gene lost 4 bases and the J gene lost 7 bases, with 15 bases spanning the gap. From germline, CDR1 is SGHRS and CDR2 YFSETQ. This CDR3 is 14 amino acids long. This CDR3 is CASSVTTSRNEQFF. Here the CDR3 DNA reads TGCGCCAGCAGCGTAACCACTAGCCGGAATGAGCAGTTCTTC.

This clonotype has only one observation. A clone one base away is much larger, so this may be a read error. The rearrangement joins TRBV7-2 to TRBJ2-5, with D uncertain. Germline-derived CDR1 and CDR2 are SGHTA and FQGNSA. The CDR3 totals 14 residues. Trimming stripped 1 base from V and 3 bases from J, with 9 bases between. The CDR3 nucleotides are TGTGCCAGCAGCTTAGAGTCCAACAAAGAGACCCAGTACTTC. Protein sequence: CASSLESNKETQYF.

In its sample, this clonotype was seen many times. This chain connects TRBV27 to TRBJ2-7, with 8 nucleotides matching TRBD2. V gave up 4 bases and J gave up 9 bases; unmatched junction bases: 11. Germline V gene data show CDR1 as MNHEY and CDR2 as SMNVEV (reference sequence). The CDR3 runs 14 residues. Here the CDR3 reads CASSSPGLGNVQYF. The DNA of the CDR3 is TGTGCCAGCAGTTCACCGGGACTAGGAAATGTGCAGTACTTC.

The rearrangement links TRBV5-6 to TRBJ2-1, with TRBD2 identical over 13 bases. Germline-derived CDR1 and CDR2 are SGHDT and YYEEEE. The CDR3 consists of 15 residues. Losses at the gene ends were 4 bases for V and 9 bases for J; bases not matched to a gene: 7. CDR3 sequence reads: CASSLLAGGRVEQFF. DNA of the CDR3: TGTGCCAGCAGCCTACTAGCGGGGGGGCGTGTTGAGCAGTTCTTC.

This clonotype showed up many times. This chain joins TRBV7-2 and TRBJ1-5, with unresolved D. The V and J ends lost 6 bases and 3 bases respectively, with 6 bases between them. This CDR3 spans 12 amino acids. Germline-derived CDR1 and CDR2 are SGHTA and FQGNSA. In nucleotides, the CDR3 is TGTGCCAGCAGTACCCTCAATCAGCCCCAGCATTTT. Its protein product is CASSTLNQPQHF. Supplemented by reference TRBV7-2 and TRBJ1-5, the full variable domain reads GAGVSQSPSNKVTEKGKDVELRCDPISGHTALYWYRQSLGQGLEFLIYFQGNSAPDKSGLPSDRFSAERTGGSVSTLTIQRTQQEDSAVYLCASSTLNQPQHFGDGTRLSIL.

This clonotype was seen repeatedly, ten times or more. The chain recombines TRBV28 with TRBJ1-1; weak D call: TRBD1 (5 bases). This CDR3 has 17 amino acids. Germline-derived CDR1 and CDR2 are MDHEN and SYDVKM. With 1 base removed from V and 0 bases from J, the gap between germline ends came to 15 bases. This CDR3 is CASSLYGGQAMNTEAFF. DNA for the CDR3: TGTGCCAGCAGTTTATACGGGGGTCAGGCTATGAACACTGAAGCTTTCTTT.

The sample holds many counts of this clonotype. The CDR3 region has the DNA TGTGCCAGCAGCTTGTCCTACGGGGGGAACTCCTACAATGAGCAGTTCTTC. Translated, it gives CASSLSYGGNSYNEQFF. This chain connects TRBV7-3 to TRBJ2-1, with 7 nucleotides matching TRBD2. The CDR3 totals 17 residues. Per germline, CDR1 SGHTA and CDR2 FQGTGA. Trimming at V came to 3 bases and at J to 0 bases, leaving 8 bases not matched to a gene. Full variable domain (rest looked up from reference TRBV7-3 and TRBJ2-1): GAGVSQTPSNKVTEKGKYVELRCDPISGHTALYWYRQSLGQGPEFLIYFQGTGAADDSGLPNDRFFAVRPEGSVSTLKIQRTERGDSAVYLCASSLSYGGNSYNEQFFGPGTRLTVL.

The table lists this clonotype with a few counts. The chain recombines TRBV7-9 with TRBJ1-1; TRBD1 is a possible D gene (5 bases). Germline V gene data show CDR1 as SEHNR and CDR2 as FQNEAQ (reference sequence). The CDR3 sequence is 14 residues long. V gave up 3 bases and J gave up 6 bases, with 14 bases separating them. This CDR3 reads CASSLKGMAAEAFF. The CDR3 DNA is TGTGCCAGCAGCTTGAAGGGGATGGCGGCTGAAGCTTTCTTT.

This clonotype was detected many times. The chain is built from TRBV11-1 and TRBJ2-7; possibly TRBD1 for D (5 bases). This CDR3 spans 13 amino acids. Trimming cost V 2 bases and J 5 bases, with 10 bases left between them. Per germline, CDR1 SGHAT and CDR2 FQDESV (reference sequence). The CDR3 region has the DNA TGTGCCAGCAGCTTAACTTGGGGCCACGAGCAGTACTTC. Encoded protein: CASSLTWGHEQYF.

This clonotype showed up just a few times. The chain recombines TRBV11-2 with TRBJ1-1; D is possibly TRBD1 (5 bases). The V gene lost 0 bases and the J gene lost 1 base, with 9 bases spanning the gap. Germline CDR1 and CDR2: SGHAT and FQNNGV. The CDR3 spans 15 residues. CDR3 in amino acids: CASSLDGAWNTEAFF. As DNA, the CDR3 is TGTGCCAGCAGCTTAGACGGGGCCTGGAACACTGAAGCTTTCTTT.

At least ten counts were recorded for this clonotype. The chain carries TRBV20-1 and TRBJ1-1; a weak D match, TRBD1 (6 bases). Germline-derived CDR1 and CDR2 are DFQATT and SNEGSKA (reference sequence). This CDR3 has 14 amino acids. Trimming cost V 2 bases and J 3 bases, with 13 bases left between them. CDR3 sequence (DNA): TGCAGTGCTAGACGAAGGACAGCTCACACTGAAGCTTTCTTT. Protein product: CSARRRTAHTEAFF.